This T cell receptor (beta chain) was observed in a study of shared clonotypes between healthy human individuals. Study-wide findings and caveats: Shared across several donors were about 4.6% of the naive CD4 clonotypes. Clonotypes not shared had lower generation probabilities than those common to all four donors.

Only CD45RO-negative cells positively selected for CCR7 counted as naive CD8 cells, so terminally differentiated effector memory CD45RA+ cells were excluded. Donors included only healthy HIV-negative adults lacking recent acute infections or vaccinations. Nashville, Tennessee was home to all donors, each a Caucasian adult. In its sample, this clone was seen a few times. Antigen unknown. Some clones are missing from TCRdb's copy, which holds only in-frame ones; the method was immunoSEQ multiplex PCR. The sample includes hundreds of thousands of clones, 80% to 95% seen only once; the top ten take 24%. This TCR was recovered from a man under 40 in good health. Sequenced material: naive CD8+ T cells sorted from blood.

The CDR3 sequence: CASTKSGARVDEQYF. The CDR3 bases are TGTGCCAGCACTAAATCTGGGGCCAGGGTCGACGAGCAGTACTTC. The chain joins TRBV11-2 to TRBJ2-7; D is perhaps TRBD1 (5 bases). V lost 7 bases and J 5 bases, leaving 21 bases between the germline ends. The CDR3 spans 15 residues. The V gene's germline CDR1 is SGHAT and CDR2 FQNNGV. The complete variable domain, with remaining parts taken from reference TRBV11-2 and TRBJ2-7, reads EAGVAQSPRYKIIEKRQSVAFWCNPISGHATLYWYQQILGQGPKLLIQFQNNGVVDDSQLPKDRFSAERLKGVDSTLKIQPAKLEDSAVYLCASTKSGARVDEQYFGPGTRLTVT.